This T cell receptor beta chain was observed in a study of vaccination and CD4 T cells after COVID-19. Overall study: Participants were administered two doses of either the BNT162b2 or the mRNA-1273 vaccine. Post-vaccine sampling followed dose two by a median around 74 days (range 14 to 241).

Turning to this clonotype: What it binds is not known.

Cultured CD4+ T cells had their DNA profiled by the Oncomine TCR Beta short-read assay. TCRdb fed the PCR reads into MiXCR, producing one record per CDR3 protein. This table has just under 20,000 distinct CDR3 sequences, approximately 50% appearing once. Treatment here: roughly 10-day PBMC culture with coronavirus spike peptide pools or control peptides (ViraFEST assay). Cultures got half-medium changes with IL-2 on days 3 and 7. V lost 6 bases and J lost 1, with 9 bases in between. This CDR3 contains 13 residues. The germline V gene has CDR1 ENHRY and CDR2 SYGVKD. Material: CD4+ T cells from blood, cultured in vitro, obtained before SARS-CoV-2 vaccination. The chain couples TRBV10-3 to TRBJ1-1; possible D gene TRBD1, 5 bases. The TCR originated in a human donor who had recovered from COVID-19. The CDR3 protein is CAISGGGNTEAFF. The CDR3 DNA reads TGTGCCATCAGCGGTGGGGGGAACACTGAAGCTTTCTTT.